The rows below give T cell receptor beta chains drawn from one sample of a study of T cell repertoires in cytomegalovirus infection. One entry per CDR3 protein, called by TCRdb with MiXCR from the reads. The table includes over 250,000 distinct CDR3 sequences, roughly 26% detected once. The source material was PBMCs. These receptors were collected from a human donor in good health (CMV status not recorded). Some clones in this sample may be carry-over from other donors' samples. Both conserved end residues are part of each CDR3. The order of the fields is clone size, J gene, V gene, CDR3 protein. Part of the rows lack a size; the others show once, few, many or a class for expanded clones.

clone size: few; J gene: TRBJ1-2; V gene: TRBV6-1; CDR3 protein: CASSLSRAPYGYTF
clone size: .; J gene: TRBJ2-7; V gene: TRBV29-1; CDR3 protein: CSVESDSSYEQYF
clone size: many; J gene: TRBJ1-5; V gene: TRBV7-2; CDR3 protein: CASSHRGSNQPQHF
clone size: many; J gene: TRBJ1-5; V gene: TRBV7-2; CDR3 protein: CASSAAGGLSRSNQPQHF
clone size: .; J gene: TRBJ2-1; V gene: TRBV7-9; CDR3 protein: CASSVPRGGNYNEQFF
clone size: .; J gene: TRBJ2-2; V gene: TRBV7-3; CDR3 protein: CASSLQGREGLFF
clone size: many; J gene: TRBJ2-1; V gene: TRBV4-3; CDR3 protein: CASSEFEWSVAAGSYNEQFF
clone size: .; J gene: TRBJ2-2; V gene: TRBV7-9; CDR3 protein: CASSGTGQGDTGELFF
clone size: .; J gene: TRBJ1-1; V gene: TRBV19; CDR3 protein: CASSRDRGKNTEAFF
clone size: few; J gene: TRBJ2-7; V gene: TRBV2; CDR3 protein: CASKVREASYEQYF
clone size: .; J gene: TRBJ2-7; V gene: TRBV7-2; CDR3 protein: CASSLGVLAGFPYEQYF
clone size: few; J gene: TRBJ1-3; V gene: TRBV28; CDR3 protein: CASSFRSRLAGNTIYF
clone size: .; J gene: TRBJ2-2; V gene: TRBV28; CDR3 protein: CASLMYFQAGELFF
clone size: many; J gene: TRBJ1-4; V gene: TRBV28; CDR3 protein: CASSSGPNNEKLFF
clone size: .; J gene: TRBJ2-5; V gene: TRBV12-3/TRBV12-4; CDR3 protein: CASSQISGIEETQYF
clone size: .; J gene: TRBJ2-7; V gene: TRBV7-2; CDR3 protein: CASSLAVASGASYEQYF
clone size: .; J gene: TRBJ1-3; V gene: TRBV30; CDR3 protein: CASRVGTRRNGNTIYF
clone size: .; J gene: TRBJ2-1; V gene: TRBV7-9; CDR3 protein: CASSWTGRNEQFF
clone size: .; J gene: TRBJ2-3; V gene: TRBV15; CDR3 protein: CATSRRLAGYTDTQYF
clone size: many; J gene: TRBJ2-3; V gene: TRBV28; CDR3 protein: CASSLYGTSGLLTQYF
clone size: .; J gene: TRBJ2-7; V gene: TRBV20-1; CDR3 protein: CSAMGLAGSYEQYF
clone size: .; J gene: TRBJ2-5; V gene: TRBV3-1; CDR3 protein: CASSQDWIGIQETQYF
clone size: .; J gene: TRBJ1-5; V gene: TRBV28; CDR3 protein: CASSSPASADSNQPQHF
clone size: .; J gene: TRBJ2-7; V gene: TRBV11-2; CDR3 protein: CASSSGLAKTYEQYF
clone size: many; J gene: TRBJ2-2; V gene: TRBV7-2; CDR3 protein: CASSLAVRTGELFF
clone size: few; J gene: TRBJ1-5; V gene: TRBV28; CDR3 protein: CASSTLKGGTYQPQHF
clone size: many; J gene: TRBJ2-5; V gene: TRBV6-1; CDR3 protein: CASSSPIAGQETQYF
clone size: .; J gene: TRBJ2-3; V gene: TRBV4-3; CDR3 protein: CASSLSEVSTDTQYF
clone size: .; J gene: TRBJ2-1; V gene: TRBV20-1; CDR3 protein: CSASRLAGVQFF
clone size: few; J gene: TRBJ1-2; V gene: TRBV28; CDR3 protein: CASSLSPGSSYTF
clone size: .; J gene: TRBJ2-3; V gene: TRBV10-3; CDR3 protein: CAISLDPAGDTDTQYF
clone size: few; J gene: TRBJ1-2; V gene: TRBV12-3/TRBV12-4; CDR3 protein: CASSAVGVRGYTF
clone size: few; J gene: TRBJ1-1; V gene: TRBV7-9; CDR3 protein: CASSLSSVMNTEAFF
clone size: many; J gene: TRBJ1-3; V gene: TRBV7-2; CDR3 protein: CASDDRGPGNTIYF
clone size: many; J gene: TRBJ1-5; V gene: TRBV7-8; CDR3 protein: CASSSVQGLGNQPQHF
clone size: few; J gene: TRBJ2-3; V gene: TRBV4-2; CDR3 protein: CASSQERGGSTDTQYF
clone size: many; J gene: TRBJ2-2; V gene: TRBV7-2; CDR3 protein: CASSLVSSGGAWGTGELFF
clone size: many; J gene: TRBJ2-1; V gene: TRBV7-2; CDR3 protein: CASSRGTSFSSPEQFF
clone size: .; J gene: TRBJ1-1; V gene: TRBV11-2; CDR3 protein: CASKDSQGNTEAFF
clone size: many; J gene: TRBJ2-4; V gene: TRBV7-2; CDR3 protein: CASSLVGKNIQYF
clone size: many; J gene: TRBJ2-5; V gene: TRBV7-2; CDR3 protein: CASSSTPGLKETQYF
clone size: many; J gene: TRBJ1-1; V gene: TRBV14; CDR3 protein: CASSQDPQGKTEAFF
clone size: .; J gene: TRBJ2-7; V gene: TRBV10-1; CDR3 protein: CASSESTSHEQYF
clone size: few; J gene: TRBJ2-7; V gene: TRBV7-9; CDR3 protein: CASSSGLANYEQYF
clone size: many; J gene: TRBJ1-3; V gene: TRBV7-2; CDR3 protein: CASSRQVSGNTIYF
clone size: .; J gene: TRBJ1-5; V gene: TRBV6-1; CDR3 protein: CASSDPDSYSNQPQHF
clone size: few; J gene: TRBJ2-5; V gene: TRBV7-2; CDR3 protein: CASSRLVSGETQYF
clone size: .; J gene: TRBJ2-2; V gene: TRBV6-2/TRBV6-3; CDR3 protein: CASRLAGGSNTGELFF
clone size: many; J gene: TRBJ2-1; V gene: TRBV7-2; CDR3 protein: CASSLDNYYNEQFF
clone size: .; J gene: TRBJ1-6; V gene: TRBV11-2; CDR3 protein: CASSPVWGSYNSPLHF